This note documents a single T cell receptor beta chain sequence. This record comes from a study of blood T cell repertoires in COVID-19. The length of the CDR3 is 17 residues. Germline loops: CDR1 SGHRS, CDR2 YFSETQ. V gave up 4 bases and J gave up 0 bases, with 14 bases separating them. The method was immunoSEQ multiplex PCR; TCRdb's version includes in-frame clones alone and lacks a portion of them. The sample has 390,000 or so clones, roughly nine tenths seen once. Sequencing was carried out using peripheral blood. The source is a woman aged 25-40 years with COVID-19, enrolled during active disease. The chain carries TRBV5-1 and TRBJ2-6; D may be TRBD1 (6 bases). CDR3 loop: CASSRKDSRSGANVLTF. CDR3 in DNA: TGCGCCAGCAGCCGAAAGGACAGTCGCTCTGGGGCCAACGTCCTGACTTTC.